This section outlines one TCR beta chain sequence together with its context. Under the authors' procedure: Cell counts per sample came from amplifying reference gene primers. The data were produced by immunoSEQ multiplex PCR, yet TCRdb's version contains in-frame clones alone and is incomplete. V, J and clone size are taken as reported in that table, and D and trimming were inferred from the DNA itself. The data contain 200,000 to 250,000 clones, approximately 90% of them singletons. CDR1 is SGHDN and CDR2 is FVKESK in the germline V gene. V lost 7 bases to trimming and J lost 2 bases, with 16 bases between them. This CDR3 has 15 residues. This sample is drawn from a study of blood T cell repertoires in COVID-19.

V is TRBV14 and J is TRBJ2-3; D may be TRBD2 (6 bases). The receptor's source is a woman younger than 30 who had recovered from COVID-19. The sequenced sample was PBMCs or T cells enriched from blood (not recorded which). This chain's CDR3 is CASTPSGVVTDTQYF. The CDR3 nucleotides are TGTGCCAGCACCCCGTCGGGGGTTGTCACAGATACGCAGTATTTT. Using reference TRBV14 and TRBJ2-3 for the parts outside the CDR3, the full variable domain is EAGVTQFPSHSVIEKGQTVTLRCDPISGHDNLYWYRRVMGKEIKFLLHFVKESKQDESGMPNNRFLAERTGGTYSTLKVQPAELEDSGVYFCASTPSGVVTDTQYFGPGTRLTVL.